The entry below describes one T cell receptor (beta chain). This clonotype was observed a handful of times. This receptor's antigen is unknown. No base qualities exist here, and no much larger clone lies one base off it. The library was produced with RT-PCR. Instrument used: Illumina HiSeq 2500. Using fastp at Q25 and MiXCR, TCRdb reprocessed the public reads and kept productive beta chains. All rows with the same CDR3 protein become a single entry with the most common DNA and genes. The sample table shows about 160,000 distinct CDR3 sequences, and about a tenth are seen once. Around 12% of the sample goes to the ten largest clones. The CDR3 covers 12 residues, taking in both the cysteine and the phenylalanine. This entry keeps only the CDR3 DNA: 36 bases, framed from base 1. The germline V gene (reference sequence) yields LNHDA for CDR1 and SQIVND for CDR2. V is pared back by 3 bases and J by 8 bases, with 8 bases lying between the germline termini.

The intended sense of this specimen's time point label: approximately 40 days after influenza vaccine administration. This specimen comes from a study of response to subunit inactivated influenza vaccine listed by TCRdb under 2018. Background for the entire study: To follow how T cells responded to a trivalent subunit inactivated influenza vaccine, the researchers relied on deep quantitative profiling of the T cell receptor repertoire. Study-wide conclusions, independent of this receptor: According to the authors, only a limited number of new T cells may be recruited by each seasonal influenza vaccination.

This receptor was obtained from a man aged 50 to 59 who received an inactivated influenza vaccine. Donor details come from another sample of the same person, matched by shared clones. The sequence links TRBV19 to TRBJ1-5; no D gene can be assigned with confidence. The sample consisted of non-naive T cells sorted from PBMCs, taken more than 35 days after vaccination. Read against the paper, the sample's cell subset or site label means: memory T cell fraction. CDR3 reads: CASSIGLEPQHF. Read as DNA, the sequence is TGTGCCAGTAGTATTGGGTTGGAGCCCCAGCATTTT.